This T cell receptor (beta chain) appears in the sequencing data of a study of T cells in women clearing cervical HPV infection. Looking at the study overall: Controls gave blood once infection was undetectable; cases at lesion identification. Study conclusions and caveats: A classifier using richness and V gene abundances reached an AUC of 0.83. CIN3+ cases had significantly higher TCR repertoire richness than controls, but evenness did not differ.

As to this clone: Its antigen remains unidentified. The CDR3 end lies 3 residues beyond the end of the read and is filled in from the germline J gene.

Libraries were prepared by immunoSEQ multiplex PCR; TCRdb keeps only in-frame clonotypes and omits some of them. There are about 25,000 clones in the sample, with about 5.5% held by the top ten. The CDR3 is made up of 15 amino acids. Germline assignment: CDR1 SGHRS and CDR2 YFSETQ. The sequencing sample was made of blood buffy coat. The clonotype was recovered from a woman between 18 and 69 years old with a cervical HPV16 infection that either progressed to CIN3+ or cleared (not recorded which). V is TRBV5-1 and J is TRBJ2-3; 15 bases agree with TRBD2. CDR3 region: CASGTSGRSEETQYF. Incomplete CDR3 DNA: TGCGCCAGCGGGACTAGCGGGAGGTCCGAGGAGACG.